The clone carrying this T cell receptor beta chain has at least ten counts. Through Arm-PCR of CDR3 regions and iRepertoire HTBI primers, TCR beta libraries were built. Each CDR3 protein gets one entry after TCRdb re-called the multiplex PCR reads with MiXCR. The sample lists around 250,000 distinct CDR3 sequences; over 20% were seen once. The CDR3 sequence is 15 residues long. CDR1 SGHVS and CDR2 FQNEAQ come from the germline V gene. V gave up 0 bases and J gave up 7 bases, with 13 bases separating them. The sample is drawn from a study of regulatory T cells in long-lasting Graves disease. Time point denoted: newly diagnosed GD, antithyroid drugs for less than 3 months. Isolated PBMC RNA provided the starting material for the TCR library.

Here the sequenced sample was peripheral blood mononuclear cells (PBMCs), taken at new diagnosis, from a patient treated with antithyroid drugs. This chain connects TRBV7-8 to TRBJ1-5; maybe TRBD1 (6 bases). The TCR was taken from a female donor with Graves disease. The chain's CDR3 is CASSLALRGDQPQHF. The CDR3 DNA reads TGTGCCAGCAGCTTAGCGCTAAGGGGGGACCAGCCCCAGCATTTT.